This TCR beta chain was captured by sequencing in a study of cytomegalovirus exposure and HLA in healthy donors. The CDR3 contains 15 residues. V lost 0 bases and J lost 4, with 13 bases in between. Germline CDR1 GTSNPN, CDR2 SVGIG (reference sequence). Study-level findings and limits: Altogether, 160 or so TCR beta chains were recorded as cytomegalovirus-associated.

Only in-frame clones appear in the TCRdb table, and some are missing; sequencing was by immunoSEQ multiplex PCR. This table has about 250,000 clones, approximately 84% appearing once. Turning to this clone: Its target is not known.

V and J are TRBV30 and TRBJ2-1; D is perhaps TRBD2 (6 bases). The sequencing input was PBMCs. The TCR sequence derives from a young man in good health and CMV-seropositive. The CDR3 DNA is TGTGCCTGGAGTGTACTAGGGACTGAGTACAATGAGCAGTTCTTC. It translates to CAWSVLGTEYNEQFF.